These 28 T cell receptor beta chains originate from one sample sequenced in a study of blood T cells in healthy people across ages. The use of a sample-barcoded 5' primer and a J-beta primer mix characterized a second PCR of 7 to 11 cycles. Using its own MiXCR run on the 5' RACE reads, TCRdb lists one record per CDR3 protein. Among under 2,000,000 distinct CDR3 sequences listed, approximately 50% were seen once. Sample: blood. Receptors were obtained from a woman aged 40-49 years in good health.

The gene calls are TRBV9 and TRBJ1-5, with D perhaps matching TRBD1 (6 bases). V was shortened by 0 bases and J by 8 bases, with 15 bases between the two germline ends. Per germline, CDR1 SGDLS and CDR2 YYNGEE. This CDR3 is built from 15 residues. The CDR3 DNA sequence: TGTGCCAGCAGCGTAGATCCCACAGGGAGTGAGCCCCAGCATTTT. Translating it yields CASSVDPTGSEPQHF.

V is TRBV7-2 and J is TRBJ1-2; TRBD1 might be the D (6 bases). CDR3 length: 14 amino acids. The germline V and J ends were trimmed by 4 bases and 7 bases, with 16 bases remaining between them. CDR1 SGHTA and CDR2 FQGNSA come from the germline V gene. The CDR3 coding sequence is TGTGCCAGCAGCTACGGGGGCAGTCCCATTGGCTACACCTTC. This gives the protein CASSYGGSPIGYTF.

The chain recombines TRBV7-2 with TRBJ2-1; 10 positions match TRBD2. CDR1 and CDR2 (germline): SGHTA, FQGNSA. This CDR3 region has 15 residues. Germline trimming cut 2 bases from V and 10 bases from J; bases unmatched to any gene: 8. CDR3 nucleotides: TGTGCCAGCAGCTTAATGGGACTAGCGACCTCCGAGCAGTTCTTC. It codes for CASSLMGLATSEQFF.

The CDR3 DNA sequence: TGCGCCAGCAGCCAAGCCTCCCCGGGACTAGCGGGGGGGCTAACAGATACGCAGTATTTT. Encoded protein: CASSQASPGLAGGLTDTQYF. V gene TRBV4-1 combines with J gene TRBJ2-3; TRBD2 matches 16 bases. The junction had 10 bases not matched to a gene; V was cut back by 1 base and J by 3 bases. The CDR3 extends over 20 amino acids. Germline V lookup: CDR1 MGHRA, CDR2 YSYEKL.

The V gene is TRBV10-3, the J gene TRBJ2-7, with D uncertain. The length of the CDR3 is 13 residues. Germline V gene sequence: CDR1 ENHRY, CDR2 SYGVKD. Trimming removed 3 bases at V and 2 bases at J, with 8 bases between. The CDR3 sequence: CAISDQLTYEQYF. The CDR3 coding sequence is TGTGCCATCAGTGATCAGCTTACCTACGAGCAGTACTTC.

This sequence joins TRBV4-2 and TRBJ2-2, with D perhaps matching TRBD1 (6 bases). Germline CDR1 LGHNA, CDR2 YNFKEQ. V dropped 3 bases and J dropped 5 bases, with 10 bases sitting between them. The CDR3 runs to 14 residues. Here the CDR3 reads CASSQGARTGELFF. The CDR3 DNA reads TGTGCCAGCAGCCAGGGGGCGCGGACCGGGGAGCTGTTTTTT.

This clonotype has just a few counts. V gene TRBV28 combines with J gene TRBJ2-7; D tentatively reads TRBD1 or TRBD2 (6 bases each). The CDR3 is 13 residues long. Germline V CDR1 and CDR2: MDHEN, SYDVKM. The V gene lost 7 bases and the J gene lost 2 bases, with 12 bases spanning the gap. As DNA, the CDR3 is TGTGCCAGCACCGGGGGCCCTCCCTACGAGCAGTACTTC. It is translated as CASTGGPPYEQYF.

V usage is TRBV6-5 and J usage is TRBJ2-3, with unresolved D. From germline, CDR1 is MNHEY and CDR2 SVGAGI. This CDR3 comprises 15 residues. Deletions cut 5 bases from V and 3 bases from J, with 15 bases between. Here the CDR3 DNA reads TGTGCCAGCAGTGGTGGACGAGCGAGGACAGATACGCAGTATTTT. This gives the protein CASSGGRARTDTQYF.

This clonotype was seen ten or more times. The chain is built from TRBV7-2 and TRBJ2-4; 8 bases match TRBD2. In germline, CDR1 is SGHTA, CDR2 FQGNSA. There are 18 residues in the CDR3. Trimming at V came to 4 bases and at J to 10 bases, leaving 21 bases not matched to a gene. The CDR3 sequence: CASSSRGKAGVTRGIQYF. The CDR3 DNA reads as TGTGCCAGCAGCTCAAGGGGAAAAGCGGGGGTCACCAGGGGAATTCAGTACTTC.

V usage is TRBV7-2 and J usage is TRBJ2-7; 7 nucleotides match TRBD1. This CDR3 region has 13 residues. Germline CDR1 reads SGHTA; CDR2 reads FQGNSA. The V and J ends lost 6 bases and 2 bases, in that order; junction bases with no gene match: 4. Here the CDR3 reads CASSKGAPYEQYF. The CDR3 nucleotides are TGTGCCAGCAGTAAGGGGGCCCCCTACGAGCAGTACTTC.

The chain couples TRBV19 to TRBJ2-5; the match to TRBD2 covers 9 bases. With 3 bases clipped from V and 3 bases from J, the junction kept 5 bases outside the gene matches. CDR3 length equals 15 residues. Germline CDR1 reads LNHDA; CDR2 reads SQIVND (reference sequence). CDR3: CASSIYASGEETQYF. The CDR3 bases are TGTGCCAGTAGTATCTACGCTAGCGGGGAAGAGACCCAGTACTTC.

The rearrangement joins TRBV21-1 to TRBJ2-7; TRBD2, as called in the table, went unchecked against the DNA. TRBV21-1 represents a pseudogene. This CDR3 is built from 13 residues. The CDR3 sequence is CASSESTSYEQYF. The CDR3 DNA reads as TGTGCCAGCAGCGAGTCAACTAGCTACGAGCAGTACTTC.

The rearrangement links TRBV7-2 to TRBJ2-1; D is possibly TRBD2 (7 bases). CDR1 and CDR2 from the germline V gene are SGHTA and FQGNSA. The CDR3 spans 15 residues. With 5 bases removed from V and 9 bases from J, the gap between germline ends came to 20 bases. CDR3 amino acids: CASSAVVGGAGEQFF. CDR3 nucleotide sequence: TGTGCCAGCAGCGCCGTGGTGGGGGGGGCAGGTGAGCAGTTCTTC.

This sequence joins TRBV27 and TRBJ2-4, with 9 nucleotides matching TRBD2. Germline CDR1 and CDR2: MNHEY and SMNVEV (reference sequence). V lost 7 bases, J lost 0 bases, and 7 bases stayed unmatched. This CDR3 has 16 residues. The CDR3 DNA is TGTGCCAGCAAAGGGACTAGCTATCTAGCCAAAAACATTCAGTACTTC. Protein sequence: CASKGTSYLAKNIQYF.

The chain recombines TRBV18 with TRBJ2-3; a weak D match, TRBD1 (5 bases). This CDR3 is built from 14 residues. CDR1 is KGHSH and CDR2 is LQKENI in the germline V gene. With 11 bases removed from V and 4 bases from J, the gap between germline ends came to 19 bases. CDR3 residues: CAGAQDIGADTQYF. As DNA, the CDR3 is TGTGCCGGCGCCCAGGACATTGGCGCAGATACGCAGTATTTT.

J is TRBJ2-1 and V is TRBV5-1; TRBD2 might be the D (6 bases). Looked up from germline, CDR1 is SGHRS and CDR2 is YFSETQ. CDR3 length equals 16 residues. V lost 8 bases, J lost 0 bases, and 18 bases lay in between. The CDR3 DNA reads TGCGCCAGTAGCGTGAATAGCGGAAGCTCCTACAATGAGCAGTTCTTC. Its translation is CASSVNSGSSYNEQFF.

This clonotype was detected only once. The chain uses TRBV27 and TRBJ2-5, with 7 bases that match TRBD1. Germline V gene lookup returns CDR1 MNHEY and CDR2 SMNVEV (reference sequence). Germline trimming cut 3 bases from V and 3 bases from J; bases unmatched to any gene: 4. This CDR3 has 14 residues. CDR3 loop: CASSFTGQKETQYF. DNA for the CDR3: TGTGCCAGCAGTTTCACGGGACAGAAAGAGACCCAGTACTTC.

A few counts support this clonotype. The V gene is TRBV7-2, the J gene TRBJ2-1; 8 nucleotides match TRBD2. CDR1 and CDR2 (germline): SGHTA, FQGNSA. V lost 4 bases and J lost 2; bases outside the gene matches: 7. The CDR3 has 16 residues. The CDR3 DNA is TGTGCCAGCAGCTCCCAAGCGGGGGCCACCTACAATGAGCAGTTCTTC. Protein sequence: CASSSQAGATYNEQFF.

This rearrangement joins TRBV11-2 to TRBJ1-5; TRBD1 might be the D (5 bases). V dropped 0 bases and J dropped 7 bases, with 13 bases sitting between them. The CDR3 has 15 residues. Germline V gene data show CDR1 as SGHAT and CDR2 as FQNNGV. The CDR3: CASSLDDRGYQPQHF. In DNA form, the CDR3 reads TGTGCCAGCAGCTTAGATGACCGGGGGTACCAGCCCCAGCATTTT.

The gene calls are TRBV9 and TRBJ2-1, with 7 bases lining up with TRBD2. Germline assignment: CDR1 SGDLS and CDR2 YYNGEE. With 3 bases clipped from V and 5 bases from J, the junction kept 5 bases outside the gene matches. This CDR3 has 14 amino acids. CDR3 sequence reads: CASSGGGTNNEQFF. CDR3 DNA: TGTGCCAGCAGCGGGGGGGGAACTAACAATGAGCAGTTCTTC.

This chain links TRBV2 with TRBJ1-4; D is uncertain. Germline V lookup: CDR1 SNHLY, CDR2 FYNNEI. V was clipped by 6 bases and J by 10 bases, with 12 bases between them. The CDR3 is 12 residues long. Written as DNA, the CDR3 is TGTGCCAGCAGCCCAGGAGGAGCAAAACTGTTTTTT. This sequence encodes CASSPGGAKLFF.

The chain carries TRBV2 and TRBJ2-5, with D unresolved. V was clipped by 2 bases and J by 1 base, with 20 bases between them. The CDR3 runs to 18 residues. In germline, CDR1 is SNHLY, CDR2 FYNNEI. CDR3 sequence reads: CASSEIIRSPWGQETQYF. As DNA, the CDR3 is TGTGCCAGCAGTGAAATTATTCGGTCCCCCTGGGGCCAAGAGACCCAGTACTTC.

This clonotype was seen more than once but under ten times. This sequence joins TRBV29-1 and TRBJ1-6; 11 bases map to TRBD1. Germline V gene lookup returns CDR1 SQVTM and CDR2 ANQGSEA. This CDR3 is built from 13 residues. V lost 6 bases and J lost 8; bases outside the gene matches: 3. The DNA of the CDR3 is TGCAGCGTCGGACAGGGGGCGGATTCACCCCTCCACTTT. It translates to CSVGQGADSPLHF.

This clonotype was recorded a few times. The chain combines TRBV24-1 with TRBJ2-5, with 7 bases fitting TRBD1. Germline V lookup: CDR1 KGHDR, CDR2 SFDVKD. The CDR3 is 14 residues long. V gave up 6 bases and J gave up 2 bases; unmatched junction bases: 5. The CDR3 DNA sequence: TGTGCCACCAGTAGAAGGGGGCTTCAAGAGACCCAGTACTTC. Translated, it gives CATSRRGLQETQYF.

This clonotype showed up just a few times. CDR3 loop: CSGGLGDTQYF. The CDR3 region has the DNA TGCAGCGGGGGGTTGGGGGATACGCAGTATTTT. This chain joins TRBV29-1 and TRBJ2-3; D may match TRBD1 or TRBD2 (5 bases each). V was cut by 7 bases and J by 6 bases, with 11 bases left in between. The CDR3 sequence is 11 residues long. Looked up from germline, CDR1 is SQVTM and CDR2 is ANQGSEA.

The gene calls are TRBV6-6 and TRBJ2-4, with TRBD2 as a possible D gene (6 bases). With 7 bases removed from V and 7 bases from J, the gap between germline ends came to 14 bases. Germline CDR1 is MNHNY and CDR2 is SVGAGI (reference sequence). The CDR3 extends over 13 amino acids. In DNA form, the CDR3 reads TGTGCCAGCAAGGCGGGGTATGAGAACATTCAGTACTTC. It is translated as CASKAGYENIQYF.

The genes are TRBV13 and TRBJ2-7; D is ambiguous. Trimming removed 2 bases at V and 5 bases at J, with 16 bases between. The CDR3 loop spans 15 amino acids. CDR1 is PRHDT and CDR2 is FYEKMQ in the germline V gene (reference sequence). The CDR3 DNA reads as TGTGCCAGCAGCTTAAAGGCTAGTTTATCACACGAGCAGTACTTC. Encoded protein: CASSLKASLSHEQYF.

The J gene is TRBJ2-3, the V gene TRBV3-1; perhaps D is TRBD1 or TRBD2 (7 bases each). The germline V gene encodes CDR1 LGHDT and CDR2 YNNKEL (reference sequence). The V end lost 4 bases, the J end lost 2 bases, and 16 bases lay between the germline ends. CDR3 length: 16 residues. Written as DNA, the CDR3 is TGTGCCAGCAGCCCCCGGGGGAGGGGGCCCACAGATACGCAGTATTTT. Translating gives CASSPRGRGPTDTQYF.